The 15 T cell receptor beta chains reported below all come from one sample, sequenced in a study of blood T cell repertoires in COVID-19. TCRdb's table, derived via immunoSEQ multiplex PCR, lists solely in-frame clones and lacks some. Here the sample spans about 240,000 clones, approximately 83% being singletons. Sequenced: PBMCs or T cells enriched from blood (not recorded which). The origin of the receptors is a woman in her 40s with acute COVID-19.

The rearrangement uses TRBV7-8 and TRBJ1-6; 7 bases are a match to TRBD1. There are 15 residues in the CDR3. V shed 4 bases and J 9 bases; nucleotides not matched to a gene: 9. Per the germline V gene, CDR1 is SGHVS and CDR2 is FQNEAQ. CDR3 bases: TGTGCCAGCAGCTCTTACCAGGGGGTAGGTTCACCCCTCCACTTT. Translated: CASSSYQGVGSPLHF.

This chain connects TRBV11-3 to TRBJ2-3; 9 bases fit TRBD2. Germline CDR1 reads SGHNT; CDR2 reads YENEEA. V was pared by 1 base and J by 3 bases, with 8 bases of the junction left unmatched. The CDR3 contains 17 residues. CDR3 residues: CASSLARLAGRTDTQYF. As DNA, the CDR3 is TGTGCCAGCAGCTTAGCTAGGCTAGCGGGACGGACAGATACGCAGTATTTT.

The gene calls are TRBV4-1 and TRBJ1-1; D remains unclear. The CDR3 has 15 amino acids. With 2 bases removed from V and 0 bases from J, the gap between germline ends came to 10 bases. CDR1 is MGHRA, CDR2 YSYEKL, per germline. Written as DNA, the CDR3 is TGCGCCAGCAGCCAACCGGTAATCATGAACACTGAAGCTTTCTTT. Protein sequence: CASSQPVIMNTEAFF.

The chain employs TRBV7-2 and TRBJ1-1; TRBD1 might be the D (5 bases). The CDR3 loop spans 13 amino acids. CDR1 is SGHTA, CDR2 FQGNSA, per germline. Between the trimmed V and J ends, which lost 5 bases and 1 base, there was a span of 8 bases. The CDR3 here is CASSATGNTEAFF. The CDR3 DNA reads TGTGCCAGCAGCGCCACAGGGAACACTGAAGCTTTCTTT.

This sequence joins TRBV9 and TRBJ1-3; D is perhaps TRBD1 (5 bases). This CDR3 spans 16 amino acids. Germline V gives CDR1 SGDLS, CDR2 YYNGEE. V lost 0 bases to trimming and J lost 2 bases, with 12 bases between them. CDR3 amino acids: CASSVAEGLPGNTIYF. The CDR3 DNA reads TGTGCCAGCAGCGTAGCTGAGGGACTGCCTGGAAACACCATATATTTT.

The J gene is TRBJ2-7, the V gene TRBV9, with 11 bases identical to TRBD1. Germline V gene data show CDR1 as SGDLS and CDR2 as YYNGEE. The CDR3 spans 14 residues. Trimming at V came to 3 bases and at J to 4 bases, leaving 3 bases not matched to a gene. CDR3 sequence (DNA): TGTGCCAGCAGCGGAGGGACAGGGGGTTACGAGCAGTACTTC. Translated: CASSGGTGGYEQYF.

As concerns this clone: Distinct nucleotide sequences in the sample also encode this CDR3. The chain employs TRBV24-1 and TRBJ2-7; a weak D match, TRBD2 (5 bases). Germline CDR1 is KGHDR and CDR2 is SFDVKD. This CDR3 region has 13 residues. V gave up 3 bases and J gave up 4 bases, with 9 bases separating them. CDR3 sequence reads: CATSDPRGYEQYF. CDR3 in DNA: TGTGCCACCAGTGATCCCCGGGGATACGAGCAGTACTTC.

This rearrangement joins TRBV11-2 to TRBJ2-7; D may be TRBD2 (5 bases). V was trimmed by 1 base and J by 6 bases, leaving 16 bases between them. The CDR3 sequence is 15 residues long. CDR1 is SGHAT, CDR2 FQNNGV, per germline. The CDR3 loop is CASSLVAWAASEQYF. Here the CDR3 DNA reads TGTGCCAGCAGCTTAGTAGCGTGGGCGGCGTCCGAGCAGTACTTC.

The chain uses TRBV18 and TRBJ2-5, with a weak D call TRBD2 (6 bases). CDR1 KGHSH and CDR2 LQKENI come from the germline V gene. This CDR3 region has 15 residues. Between the trimmed V and J ends, which lost 3 bases and 5 bases, there was a span of 16 bases. CDR3 residues: CASSPLLGSMETQYF. The DNA of the CDR3 is TGTGCCAGCTCACCCCTTCTCGGGAGTATGGAGACCCAGTACTTC.

In its sample, this clone was seen once. The chain carries TRBV18 and TRBJ2-2, with a possible D match to TRBD1 (6 bases). The CDR3 spans 15 residues. V lost 2 bases and J 4 bases, leaving 11 bases between the germline ends. Germline V gene sequence: CDR1 KGHSH, CDR2 LQKENI. This CDR3 reads CASSPNRDFTGELFF. In DNA form, the CDR3 reads TGTGCCAGCTCACCAAACAGGGATTTCACCGGGGAGCTGTTTTTT.

The V call is TRBV7-8, the J call TRBJ2-7; a weak D match, TRBD2 (7 bases). Germline V gene lookup returns CDR1 SGHVS and CDR2 FQNEAQ. This CDR3 has 15 amino acids. Trimming pared 1 base from V and 6 bases from J, leaving 16 bases between. The chain's CDR3 is CASSLGFGGQAEQYF. The CDR3 DNA reads TGTGCCAGCAGCTTAGGGTTCGGGGGGCAGGCCGAGCAGTACTTC.

V usage is TRBV11-3 and J usage is TRBJ1-2; possibly TRBD1 for D (5 bases). The CDR3 consists of 16 residues. V shed 4 bases and J shed 3 bases, with 18 bases lying between them. Germline CDR1 reads SGHNT; CDR2 reads YENEEA. CDR3 in amino acids: CASSSSPGGAHYGYTF. The CDR3 nucleotides are TGTGCCAGCAGCTCTAGCCCGGGAGGGGCGCACTATGGCTACACCTTC.

This clone showed up just once. The J gene is TRBJ2-1, the V gene TRBV19; D call uncertain. The CDR3 covers 13 residues. The germline V and J ends were trimmed by 1 base and 5 bases, with 6 bases remaining between them. CDR1 is LNHDA, CDR2 SQIVND, per germline (reference sequence). The CDR3 DNA follows: TGTGCCAGTAGTATAGTGGTAGACAATGAGCAGTTCTTC. It codes for CASSIVVDNEQFF.

This sequence joins TRBV5-1 and TRBJ2-7; D might be TRBD2 (6 bases). Germline lookup yields CDR1 SGHRS and CDR2 YFSETQ. The CDR3 covers 15 residues. V lost 0 bases and J lost 6, with 16 bases in between. Written as DNA, the CDR3 is TGCGCCAGCAGCTTGGGTGGGGGAGGCTATGTCGAGCAGTACTTC. Translated, it gives CASSLGGGGYVEQYF.

The rearrangement uses TRBV11-3 and TRBJ2-1, with 10 bases identical to TRBD2. This CDR3 comprises 18 residues. Per germline, CDR1 SGHNT and CDR2 YENEEA. Unmatched junction bases numbered 17, after V lost 5 bases and J lost 7 bases. CDR3 coding DNA: TGTGCCAGCAGCCCCCGCTGGGATAGCGGGAGGCCCCATAATGAGCAGTTCTTC. Protein sequence: CASSPRWDSGRPHNEQFF. Combining the CDR3 with reference TRBV11-3 and TRBJ2-1 gives the whole variable domain EAGVVQSPRYKIIEKKQPVAFWCNPISGHNTLYWYLQNLGQGPELLIRYENEEAVDDSQLPKDRFSAERLKGVDSTLKIQPAELGDSAVYLCASSPRWDSGRPHNEQFFGPGTRLTVL.